Reported below is one T cell receptor (beta chain). Its matching antigen is unknown. The authors ran a second PCR of about 6 to 12 cycles using a sample-barcoded 5' primer and a J-beta primer mix. TCRdb itself ran the 5' RACE reads through MiXCR, one entry per CDR3 protein. The sample carries 800,000 to 950,000 distinct CDR3 sequences, about 36% recorded once. This CDR3 comprises 19 residues. This specimen comes from a study of blood T cells in healthy people across ages. Turning to the study itself: Capturing about one barcoded beta molecule per two T cells was achieved by template switching.

Study conclusions and caveats: The donors' CMV status was not determined, possibly confounding changes in expanded clonotypes. There were more naive CD4+ cells and higher diversity in long-lived donors than in aged donors. From one million sequenced T cells, diversity estimates were lower bounds.

Sample: blood. The chain carries TRBV21-1 and TRBJ1-2; no DNA check was done on the table's D call, TRBD1. TRBV21-1 is marked as a pseudogene. The clonotype comes from a man between 18 and 35 years old in good health. The CDR3 DNA reads TGTGCCAGCAGCACCTTAAAGGGGTCGGGGATAGGACAGGACTATGGCTACACCTTC. It specifies CASSTLKGSGIGQDYGYTF.